The source of this T cell receptor beta chain is a study of neurological immune-mediated disorders. CDR1 is DFQATT, CDR2 SNEGSKA, per germline (reference sequence). This CDR3 region has 16 residues. V gave up 2 bases and J gave up 0 bases, with 17 bases separating them. Ten or more counts support this clonotype. TCRdb itself ran the 5' RACE reads through MiXCR, one entry per CDR3 protein. The sample holds tens of thousands of distinct CDR3 sequences, 4% to 6% seen once. The source is a man between 18 and 35 years old with multiple sclerosis. Specimen: PBMCs. V and J are TRBV20-1 and TRBJ2-7; D possibly corresponds to TRBD2 (5 bases). CDR3 amino acids: CSARTSRGPSSYEQYF. The CDR3 DNA reads as TGCAGTGCTAGAACTTCTCGGGGTCCTAGCTCCTACGAGCAGTACTTC.